Described below is a single T cell receptor beta chain sequence and its context. Clones were sequenced by immunoSEQ multiplex PCR, and TCRdb holds only the in-frame ones, with some missing. The top ten clones hold roughly 1.3% of a sample with more than 100,000 clones, 80% to 90% of them seen once. The data derive from a study of T cell responses to AZD1222 COVID-19 vaccine. This receptor was identified in an adult in good health. Source: peripheral blood, taken on day 0 of AZD1222 vaccination.

CDR3 sequence: CSASSFRGGDEAFF. The CDR3 DNA is TGCAGTGCTAGTTCTTTTCGGGGAGGGGATGAAGCTTTCTTT. The chain employs TRBV20-1 and TRBJ1-1; the D gene is possibly TRBD1 (5 bases). This CDR3 spans 14 amino acids. Trimming removed 3 bases from V and 7 bases from J, with 18 bases in between. The V gene's germline CDR1 is DFQATT and CDR2 SNEGSKA (reference sequence).